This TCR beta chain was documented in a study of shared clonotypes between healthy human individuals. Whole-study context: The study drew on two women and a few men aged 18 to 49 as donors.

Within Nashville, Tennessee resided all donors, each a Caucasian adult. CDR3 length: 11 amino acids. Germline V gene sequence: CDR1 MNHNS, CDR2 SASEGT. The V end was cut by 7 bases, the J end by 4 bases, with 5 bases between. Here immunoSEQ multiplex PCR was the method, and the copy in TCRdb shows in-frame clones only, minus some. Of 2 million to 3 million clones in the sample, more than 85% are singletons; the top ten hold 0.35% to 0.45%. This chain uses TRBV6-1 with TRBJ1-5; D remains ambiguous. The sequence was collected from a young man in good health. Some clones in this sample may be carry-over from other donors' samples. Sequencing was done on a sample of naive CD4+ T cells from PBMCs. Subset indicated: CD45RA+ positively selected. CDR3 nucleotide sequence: TGTGCCAGCACCGATAATCAGCCCCAGCATTTT. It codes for CASTDNQPQHF.